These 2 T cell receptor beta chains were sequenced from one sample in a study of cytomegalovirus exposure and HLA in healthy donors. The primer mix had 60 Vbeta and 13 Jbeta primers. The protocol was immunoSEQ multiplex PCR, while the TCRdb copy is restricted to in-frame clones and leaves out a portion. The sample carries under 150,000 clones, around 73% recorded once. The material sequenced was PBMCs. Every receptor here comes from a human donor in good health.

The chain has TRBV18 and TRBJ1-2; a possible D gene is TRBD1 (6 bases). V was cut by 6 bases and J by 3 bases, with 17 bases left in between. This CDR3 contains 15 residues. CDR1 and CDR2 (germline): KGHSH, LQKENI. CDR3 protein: CASSKQGFIDYGYTF. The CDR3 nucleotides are TGTGCCAGCTCCAAACAGGGCTTTATCGACTATGGCTACACCTTC.

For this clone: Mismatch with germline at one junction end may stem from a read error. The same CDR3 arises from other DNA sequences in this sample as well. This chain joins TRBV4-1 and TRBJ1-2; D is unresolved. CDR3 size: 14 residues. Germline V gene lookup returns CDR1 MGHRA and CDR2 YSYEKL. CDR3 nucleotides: TGCGCCAGTAGCCAAGATCGGGGTAACTATGGCTACACCTTC. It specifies CASSQDRGNYGYTF.